The 2 T cell receptor beta chains listed next were all sequenced from one sample in a study of lymphopenia after photon versus proton radiotherapy. TCRdb's copy holds only in-frame clones and misses some; the assay was immunoSEQ multiplex PCR. The sample contains tens of thousands of clones, approximately 84% of which appear only once. Sequenced material: peripheral blood, taken from a patient treated with proton-based radiotherapy. These receptor sequences come from a man aged 60-69 years with pancreatic cancer.

The J gene is TRBJ2-1, the V gene TRBV19, with 8 nucleotides matching TRBD2. Germline CDR1 and CDR2: LNHDA and SQIVND (reference sequence). Trimming removed 3 bases from V and 4 bases from J; junction bases left unmatched: 5. The CDR3 is made up of 15 amino acids. CDR3 in amino acids: CASSISGSPYNEQFF. CDR3 DNA: TGTGCCAGTAGTATCAGCGGGAGTCCTTACAATGAGCAGTTCTTC.

This chain connects TRBV2 to TRBJ2-7, with a tentative D call TRBD1 (6 bases). This CDR3 contains 15 residues. CDR1 and CDR2 from the germline V gene are SNHLY and FYNNEI. With 6 bases removed from V and 5 bases from J, the gap between germline ends came to 20 bases. CDR3 sequence: CASRGPGQRIHEQYF. The CDR3 region has the DNA TGTGCCAGCAGGGGACCGGGACAAAGGATCCACGAGCAGTACTTC.